Each of the 9 T cell receptor beta chains below was sequenced from the same sample in a study of shared clonotypes between healthy human individuals. Only in-frame clones appear in the TCRdb table, and some are missing; sequencing was by immunoSEQ multiplex PCR. The sample holds over a million clones, roughly 80% seen once. Sequencing was performed on memory CD4+ T cells sorted from blood. Subset denoted: CD45RA-negative fraction. The receptors were sampled from a man younger than 35 in good health.

This chain joins TRBV5-1 and TRBJ1-1; D is ambiguous. There are 14 residues in the CDR3. The germline CDR1 and CDR2 sequences are SGHRS and YFSETQ. V was shortened by 4 bases and J by 1 base, with 11 bases between the two germline ends. The CDR3 sequence is CASSDPEQNTEAFF. As DNA, the CDR3 is TGCGCCAGCAGCGACCCGGAACAGAACACTGAAGCTTTCTTT.

This chain uses TRBV5-1 with TRBJ1-1; D is uncertain. The CDR3 consists of 13 residues. Trimming cost V 0 bases and J 4 bases, with 7 bases left between them. The V gene's germline CDR1 is SGHRS and CDR2 YFSETQ. CDR3 protein: CASSLADGTEAFF. DNA for the CDR3: TGCGCCAGCAGCTTGGCCGATGGCACTGAAGCTTTCTTT.

The CDR3 loop is CASSTRTSGTLDEQFF. In DNA, the CDR3 is TGTGCCAGTAGTACCCGGACTAGCGGGACGTTAGATGAGCAGTTCTTC. This chain connects TRBV19 to TRBJ2-1; TRBD2 matches at 12 bases. After removal of 4 bases from V and 8 bases from J, the junction contained 9 bases not matched to a gene. The germline gives CDR1 LNHDA, CDR2 SQIVND (reference sequence). The CDR3 sequence is 16 residues long.

The chain links TRBV5-6 to TRBJ2-1, with D maybe TRBD1 (6 bases). V lost 1 base and J 4 bases, leaving 12 bases between the germline ends. This CDR3 region has 15 residues. Germline CDR1 and CDR2: SGHDT and YYEEEE. CDR3 amino acids: CASSLMAGAYNEQFF. The CDR3 coding sequence is TGTGCCAGCAGCTTGATGGCAGGGGCGTACAATGAGCAGTTCTTC.

The chain uses TRBV6-5 and TRBJ2-3, with D perhaps assigned TRBD1 or TRBD2 (5 bases each). The germline V gene encodes CDR1 MNHEY and CDR2 SVGAGI. The CDR3 spans 13 residues. Trimming shortened V by 6 bases and J by 3 bases, and 10 bases separated the two germline ends. CDR3 protein: CASRSGATDTQYF. CDR3 sequence (DNA): TGTGCCAGCAGGTCCGGGGCAACAGATACGCAGTATTTT.

Notes on this clone: In the same sample, other DNA sequences code for this CDR3. V is TRBV6-5 and J is TRBJ2-1; D is uncertain. The V gene lost 1 base and the J gene lost 7 bases, with 2 bases spanning the gap. The V gene's germline CDR1 is MNHEY and CDR2 SVGAGI. The CDR3 contains 11 residues. In DNA form, the CDR3 reads TGTGCCAGCAGTTACTTAAATGAGCAGTTCTTC. It specifies CASSYLNEQFF.

The chain uses TRBV27 and TRBJ2-2; maybe TRBD2 (7 bases). The CDR3 covers 15 residues. V lost 7 bases to trimming and J lost 5 bases, with 17 bases between them. CDR1 and CDR2 from the germline V gene are MNHEY and SMNVEV (reference sequence). CDR3 amino acids: CASKTGGRVTGELFF. The CDR3 coding sequence is TGTGCCAGCAAAACCGGGGGGCGAGTGACCGGGGAGCTGTTTTTT.

This chain joins TRBV30 and TRBJ2-5; maybe TRBD2 (5 bases). V shed 5 bases and J shed 1 base, with 20 bases lying between them. The CDR3 sequence is 16 residues long. Looked up from germline, CDR1 is GTSNPN and CDR2 is SVGIG (reference sequence). DNA for the CDR3: TGTGCCTGGGCTTCGCAGCGGCGCCGGACCCAAGAGACCCAGTACTTC. Protein product: CAWASQRRRTQETQYF.

The rearrangement uses TRBV10-3 and TRBJ2-7; TRBD2 matches 13 bases. Germline CDR1 and CDR2: ENHRY and SYGVKD. This CDR3 region has 14 residues. The V segment lost 10 bases and the J segment 6 bases; nucleotides outside the gene matches: 9. CDR3: CATGLAGESGEQYF. In DNA, the CDR3 is TGTGCCACCGGACTAGCGGGAGAGTCGGGCGAGCAGTACTTC.